One and the same sample provided the 27 T cell receptor beta chains below, sequenced in a study of shared clonotypes between healthy human individuals. Some clones are missing from TCRdb's copy, which holds only in-frame ones; the method was immunoSEQ multiplex PCR. This sample yields more than 850,000 clones, of which about four fifths are seen a single time; about 0.52% belongs to the top ten. Sequencing was done on a sample of memory CD4+ T cells from PBMCs. Subset of the sample: CD45RA-negative fraction. These receptors were taken from a man in his late teens or twenties in good health. Some clones in this sample may be carry-over from other donors' samples.

The CDR3 reads CASSKTGAQYEQYF. For the CDR3, the DNA is TGCGCCAGCAGCAAGACAGGGGCCCAATACGAGCAGTACTTC. The rearrangement links TRBV5-1 to TRBJ2-7, with 8 bases lining up with TRBD1. V gave up 4 bases and J gave up 4 bases; unmatched junction bases: 7. Germline CDR1 SGHRS, CDR2 YFSETQ. The CDR3 length is 14 residues.

The chain joins TRBV29-1 to TRBJ2-3; D is perhaps TRBD2 (5 bases). CDR3 length: 12 residues. Germline assignment: CDR1 SQVTM and CDR2 ANQGSEA. V was clipped by 4 bases and J by 2 bases, with 7 bases between them. CDR3 region: CSVGLATDTQYF. CDR3 DNA sequence: TGCAGCGTTGGGCTAGCCACAGATACGCAGTATTTT.

The rearrangement joins TRBV5-1 to TRBJ2-5, with 8 bases matching TRBD2. Trimming at V came to 3 bases and at J to 5 bases, leaving 15 bases not matched to a gene. The germline V gene encodes CDR1 SGHRS and CDR2 YFSETQ. The CDR3 length is 17 residues. CDR3 in amino acids: CASSSTPTAGAVETQYF. The CDR3 DNA reads as TGCGCCAGCAGCTCGACCCCGACAGCGGGAGCCGTTGAGACCCAGTACTTC.

The rearrangement uses TRBV5-1 and TRBJ1-5; D is ambiguous. Germline CDR1 and CDR2: SGHRS and YFSETQ. Deletions cut 0 bases from V and 6 bases from J, with 10 bases between. This CDR3 is built from 14 residues. The DNA of the CDR3 is TGCGCCAGCAGCTTGGAGGGTTTCAGTCAGCCCCAGCATTTT. This encodes CASSLEGFSQPQHF.

In nucleotides, the CDR3 is TGTGCCAGCAGCGCTCAGACTAGCGGGAGGGCCTCAGCAGATACGCAGTATTTT. It codes for CASSAQTSGRASADTQYF. The V gene is TRBV9, the J gene TRBJ2-3; 14 positions match TRBD2. Trimming cost V 3 bases and J 4 bases; bases outside gene matches: 10. Germline V CDR1 and CDR2: SGDLS, YYNGEE. The CDR3 has 18 residues.

Worth noting for this clone: The sample has other DNA sequences that encode this CDR3 too. V usage is TRBV30 and J usage is TRBJ2-5; D possibly corresponds to TRBD2 (5 bases). This CDR3 is 12 amino acids long. Germline lookup yields CDR1 GTSNPN and CDR2 SVGIG (reference sequence). Trimming pared 4 bases from V and 5 bases from J, leaving 11 bases between. Here the CDR3 reads CAWTPGGETQYF. The CDR3, as DNA: TGTGCCTGGACCCCCGGCGGGGAGACCCAGTACTTC.

In regard to this clone: Other nucleotide sequences in the sample specify the same CDR3. J is TRBJ2-7 and V is TRBV7-9; D is unclear. CDR1 and CDR2 (germline): SEHNR, FQNEAQ (reference sequence). Trimming stripped 3 bases from V and 1 base from J, with 7 bases between. This CDR3 has 13 residues. CDR3 sequence: CASSFGGSYEQYF. CDR3 nucleotides: TGTGCCAGCAGCTTCGGCGGTTCCTACGAGCAGTACTTC. Full variable domain (outside the CDR3, taken from reference TRBV7-9 and TRBJ2-7): DTGVSQNPRHKITKRGQNVTFRCDPISEHNRLYWYRQTLGQGPEFLTYFQNEAQLEKSRLLSDRFSAERPKGSFSTLEIQRTEQGDSAMYLCASSFGGSYEQYFGPGTRLTVT.

V gene TRBV5-1 combines with J gene TRBJ1-1; D might be TRBD1 (6 bases). Germline V gene sequence: CDR1 SGHRS, CDR2 YFSETQ. The ends were cut back, 3 bases at V and 7 bases at J, with 16 bases in the middle. This CDR3 is 14 amino acids long. The CDR3 nucleotides read TGCGCCAGCAGCTCCTTCAGGGGTGGGGTTGAAGCTTTCTTT. As protein: CASSSFRGGVEAFF. Based on the CDR3 plus reference TRBV5-1 and TRBJ1-1, the full variable domain is KAGVTQTPRYLIKTRGQQVTLSCSPISGHRSVSWYQQTPGQGLQFLFEYFSETQRNKGNFPGRFSGRQFSNSRSEMNVSTLELGDSALYLCASSSFRGGVEAFFGQGTRLTVV.

The rearrangement links TRBV19 to TRBJ2-7; TRBD1 agrees at 10 bases. V trimming: 4 bases; J trimming: 0 bases; junction bases outside the gene matches: 6. The CDR3 has 16 amino acids. Germline V gene lookup returns CDR1 LNHDA and CDR2 SQIVND (reference sequence). The CDR3 protein is CASSNPGTGASYEQYF. Written as DNA, the CDR3 is TGTGCCAGTAGTAACCCCGGGACAGGGGCCTCCTACGAGCAGTACTTC.

There are a few counts of this clone. The V gene is TRBV7-9, the J gene TRBJ2-1; 8 bases align to TRBD2. V gave up 6 bases and J gave up 7 bases; unmatched junction bases: 11. CDR1 is SEHNR, CDR2 FQNEAQ, per germline (reference sequence). The CDR3 has 15 residues. The CDR3 here is CASSPPGRGWNEQFF. CDR3 coding DNA: TGTGCCAGCAGTCCCCCCGGGAGGGGTTGGAATGAGCAGTTCTTC. The full variable domain, with the rest looked up from reference TRBV7-9 and TRBJ2-1, is DTGVSQNPRHKITKRGQNVTFRCDPISEHNRLYWYRQTLGQGPEFLTYFQNEAQLEKSRLLSDRFSAERPKGSFSTLEIQRTEQGDSAMYLCASSPPGRGWNEQFFGPGTRLTVL.

This clone was detected only once. The CDR3 protein is CASSSVPRGEQYF. The CDR3, as DNA: TGTGCCAGCAGCTCCGTCCCGAGGGGCGAGCAGTACTTC. The V and J genes are TRBV7-2 and TRBJ2-7, with D possibly called TRBD1 or TRBD2 (5 bases each). CDR3 size: 13 residues. V lost 4 bases and J 6 bases, leaving 13 bases between the germline ends. CDR1 and CDR2 (germline): SGHTA, FQGNSA.

This chain connects TRBV7-8 to TRBJ1-1; D is uncertain. The CDR3 is 15 residues long. The ends were cut back, 2 bases at V and 4 bases at J, with 14 bases in the middle. Germline lookup yields CDR1 SGHVS and CDR2 FQNEAQ. The DNA for the CDR3 is TGTGCCAGCAGCTTAAAGTCTGGGAGGGCCACTGAAGCTTTCTTT. Translating it yields CASSLKSGRATEAFF.

This rearrangement joins TRBV7-3 to TRBJ2-7; D might be TRBD2 (6 bases). The CDR3 has 13 residues. Deletions cut 5 bases from V and 3 bases from J, with 11 bases between. Germline V gives CDR1 SGHTA, CDR2 FQGTGA. For the CDR3, the DNA is TGTGCCAGCAGCCGATTGGGGGGCTACGAGCAGTACTTC. This sequence encodes CASSRLGGYEQYF.

The count of this clone is one. The chain links TRBV28 to TRBJ2-3, with D tentatively TRBD2 (6 bases). The germline V gene has CDR1 MDHEN and CDR2 SYDVKM. Trimming stripped 6 bases from V and 2 bases from J, with 9 bases between. This CDR3 comprises 13 residues. CDR3 residues: CASRRDPTDTQYF. CDR3 coding DNA: TGTGCCAGCAGGCGGGACCCCACAGATACGCAGTATTTT.

This sequence joins TRBV7-2 and TRBJ1-4; D perhaps matches TRBD1 (5 bases). Trimming cost V 4 bases and J 7 bases, with 19 bases left between them. The CDR3 is 16 amino acids. CDR1 is SGHTA, CDR2 FQGNSA, per germline. The CDR3 here is CASSSLGRRVGEKLFF. The CDR3 DNA is TGTGCCAGCAGCTCACTGGGGCGCAGGGTCGGTGAAAAACTGTTTTTT.

V gene TRBV18 combines with J gene TRBJ1-2, with 7 bases fitting TRBD1. The V segment lost 3 bases and the J segment 4 bases; nucleotides outside the gene matches: 20. Per the germline V gene, CDR1 is KGHSH and CDR2 is LQKENI. This CDR3 spans 19 amino acids. CDR3 in amino acids: CASSPGGKPTGTAIYGYTF. The CDR3 region has the DNA TGTGCCAGCTCACCCGGGGGCAAACCAACCGGGACAGCGATCTATGGCTACACCTTC.

J is TRBJ2-3 and V is TRBV6-5, with a tentative D call TRBD2 (5 bases). This CDR3 has 14 residues. Trimming shortened V by 2 bases and J by 3 bases, and 9 bases separated the two germline ends. CDR1 MNHEY and CDR2 SVGAGI come from the germline V gene. CDR3 protein: CASSYRRVTDTQYF. The CDR3 DNA follows: TGTGCCAGCAGTTACAGGCGGGTGACAGATACGCAGTATTTT.

This chain links TRBV7-2 with TRBJ1-5; D ambiguous. This CDR3 contains 13 residues. The V gene's germline CDR1 is SGHTA and CDR2 FQGNSA. Trimming pared 3 bases from V and 4 bases from J, leaving 7 bases between. The CDR3 is CASSFEGNQPQHF. Here the CDR3 DNA reads TGTGCCAGCAGCTTCGAGGGAAATCAGCCCCAGCATTTT.

Only one count was recorded for this clone. The CDR3 DNA reads TGTGCCAGCAGCTCTCGTGATGAGCAGTTCTTC. Its translation is CASSSRDEQFF. The chain employs TRBV7-9 and TRBJ2-1; D unresolved. CDR1 and CDR2 from the germline V gene are SEHNR and FQNEAQ (reference sequence). V was cut by 4 bases and J by 8 bases, with 6 bases left in between. This CDR3 has 11 amino acids.

The V and J genes are TRBV14 and TRBJ1-4; weak D call: TRBD1 (5 bases). The CDR3 spans 14 residues. The germline CDR1 and CDR2 sequences are SGHDN and FVKESK. The V and J ends lost 1 base and 11 bases respectively, with 14 bases between them. CDR3 coding DNA: TGTGCCAGCAGCCAAGCTCCTAGGGGAGGGAAACTGTTTTTT. Its protein is CASSQAPRGGKLFF.

The V call is TRBV7-3, the J call TRBJ2-2; D gene uncertain. The CDR3 contains 16 residues. Germline V gives CDR1 SGHTA, CDR2 FQGTGA. Trimming shortened V by 2 bases and J by 4 bases, and 14 bases separated the two germline ends. CDR3 bases: TGTGCCAGCAGCTTATCCCGCGACGTGGGCACCGGGGAGCTGTTTTTT. Protein: CASSLSRDVGTGELFF.

Note on this clone: Other nucleotide sequences from this sample produce the same CDR3. The J gene is TRBJ2-5, the V gene TRBV5-1; 8 bases are a match to TRBD2. The CDR3 totals 14 residues. Trimming took 0 bases from V and 3 from J; bases not matched to a gene: 1. Per germline, CDR1 SGHRS and CDR2 YFSETQ. CDR3 sequence reads: CASSLAGGEETQYF. As DNA, the CDR3 is TGCGCCAGCAGCTTGGCGGGGGGGGAAGAGACCCAGTACTTC.

The chain links TRBV5-1 to TRBJ2-5; TRBD1 matches at 9 bases. CDR1 and CDR2 (germline): SGHRS, YFSETQ. V shed 4 bases and J 4 bases; nucleotides not matched to a gene: 11. The length of the CDR3 is 16 residues. The CDR3 is CASSERPGQGGETQYF. Written as DNA, the CDR3 is TGCGCCAGCAGCGAGAGACCGGGACAGGGCGGAGAGACCCAGTACTTC.

This clone appeared once. The chain combines TRBV5-1 with TRBJ2-3, with 7 bases identical to TRBD2. The V gene end was trimmed by 4 bases and the J gene end by 1 base; junction bases not matched to a gene: 3. Looked up from germline, CDR1 is SGHRS and CDR2 is YFSETQ. This CDR3 region has 14 residues. This CDR3 is CASSMSGGTDTQYF. The CDR3 region has the DNA TGCGCCAGCAGCATGAGCGGGGGCACAGATACGCAGTATTTT.

This chain connects TRBV5-1 to TRBJ1-2; 8 nucleotides match TRBD1. In germline, CDR1 is SGHRS, CDR2 YFSETQ. This CDR3 is built from 15 residues. V trimming: 3 bases; J trimming: 1 base; junction bases outside the gene matches: 5. DNA of the CDR3: TGCGCCAGCAGCTCCGGACAGGGAGGTAACTATGGCTACACCTTC. Translation gives CASSSGQGGNYGYTF.

This rearrangement joins TRBV5-1 to TRBJ2-7; TRBD1 matches 8 bases. Germline CDR1 SGHRS, CDR2 YFSETQ. The CDR3 loop spans 13 amino acids. V lost 2 bases and J lost 7; bases outside the gene matches: 5. The CDR3 DNA sequence: TGCGCCAGCAGCTTCGGGACAGGCATGGAGCAGTACTTC. This codes for CASSFGTGMEQYF.

Comments on this clone: Other DNA sequences from this sample encode an identical CDR3 as well. The chain couples TRBV30 to TRBJ2-3; D remains unclear. The CDR3 consists of 13 residues. Trimming left V 4 bases short and J 2 bases short, with 10 bases between. The germline CDR1 and CDR2 sequences are GTSNPN and SVGIG (reference sequence). CDR3 residues: CAWNRVFTDTQYF. DNA for the CDR3: TGTGCCTGGAACCGGGTTTTCACAGATACGCAGTATTTT.